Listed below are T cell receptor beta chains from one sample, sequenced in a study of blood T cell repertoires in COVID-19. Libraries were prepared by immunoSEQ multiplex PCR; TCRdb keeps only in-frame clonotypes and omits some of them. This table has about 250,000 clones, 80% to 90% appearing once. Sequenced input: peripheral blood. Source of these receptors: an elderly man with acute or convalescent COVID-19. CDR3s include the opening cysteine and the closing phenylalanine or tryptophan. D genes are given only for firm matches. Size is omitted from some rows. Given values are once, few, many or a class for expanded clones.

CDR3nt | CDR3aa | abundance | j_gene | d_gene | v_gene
TGTGCCAGCAGCAGGGGGGGCAGTGCAACTAATGAAAAACTGTTTTTT | CASSRGGSATNEKLFF | - | TRBJ1-4 | - | TRBV9
TGCGCCAGCAGCCGCGGGGGTGGGTTAAATGAAAAACTGTTTTTT | CASSRGGGLNEKLFF | - | TRBJ1-4 | - | TRBV5-1
TGTGCCAGCAGTTACTATGGGGCGCGAGGTAATGAGCAGTTCTTC | CASSYYGARGNEQFF | - | TRBJ2-1 | - | TRBV6-5
TGTGCCAGCAGCCGGACAGGGAGCACTGAAGCTTTCTTT | CASSRTGSTEAFF | few | TRBJ1-1 | TRBD1 | TRBV7-9
TGTGCCAGCAGCATAAGGGGGCAGTTGGGTGGCTACACCTTC | CASSIRGQLGGYTF | once | TRBJ1-2 | TRBD1 | TRBV11-2
TGTGCCAGCAGGATAACGGGGGGGCCCGAGCAGTACTTC | CASRITGGPEQYF | once | TRBJ2-7 | TRBD2 | TRBV2
TGTGCCAGCTCACCAGCGGGGTTAAGAGGAGAGACCCAGTACTTC | CASSPAGLRGETQYF | - | TRBJ2-5 | - | TRBV18
TGTGCCAGCAGCTCTACCCCGGGACAGGGGGCTGGAAACACCATATATTTT | CASSSTPGQGAGNTIYF | - | TRBJ1-3 | TRBD1 | TRBV3-1/TRBV3-2
TGTGCCAGCAGTGAAGCTCCCGGACTACCCTACGAGCAGTACTTC | CASSEAPGLPYEQYF | - | TRBJ2-7 | - | TRBV6-1
TGCAGCGTTGACGGGGTCCCGGGCAAATACGAGCAGTACTTC | CSVDGVPGKYEQYF | - | TRBJ2-7 | - | TRBV29-1
TGTGCCAGCAGTGAAGCCGGGGTGACCGGGGAGCTGTTTTTT | CASSEAGVTGELFF | - | TRBJ2-2 | - | TRBV2
TGTGCCAGCAGCTTACAGGATACGCAGTATTTT | CASSLQDTQYF | - | TRBJ2-3 | - | TRBV7-2
TGTGCCAGTAGCCAAGACAGACAGAACTATGGCTACACCTTC | CASSQDRQNYGYTF | - | TRBJ1-2 | - | TRBV19
TGCGCCAGCAGGGTGACAGGGCCCATGAACACTGAAGCTTTCTTT | CASRVTGPMNTEAFF | - | TRBJ1-1 | TRBD1 | TRBV4-1
TGTGCCAGCAATGGCCTTTCACAAGAGACCCAGTACTTC | CASNGLSQETQYF | - | TRBJ2-5 | - | TRBV3-1/TRBV3-2
TGTGCCACCAGTGATTTGGGCTCGGGGGGACATGGCTACACCTTC | CATSDLGSGGHGYTF | - | TRBJ1-2 | - | TRBV24-1
TGTGCCAGCAGCCCCGCGGAGGTCAGCTCCTACAATGAGCAGTTCTTC | CASSPAEVSSYNEQFF | - | TRBJ2-1 | - | TRBV5-6
TGTGCCAGCAGTACGGACATTCTAGGTGGAAACACCATATATTTT | CASSTDILGGNTIYF | - | TRBJ1-3 | - | TRBV6-5
TGTGCCAGCAGCTTAGATGTAGTAACCTACGAGCAGTACTTC | CASSLDVVTYEQYF | - | TRBJ2-7 | - | TRBV7-2
TGTGCCAGCAGCCCGACGACAGGGATTAATACCTTC | CASSPTTGINTF | - | TRBJ1-2 | TRBD1 | TRBV5-6
TGTGCCAGCAGTCCGCGGACAGGGAGGCGGAACACTGAAGCTTTCTTT | CASSPRTGRRNTEAFF | - | TRBJ1-1 | TRBD1 | TRBV27
TGTGCCAGCAGCCAAGAGGTATCCTACGAAGCTTTCTTT | CASSQEVSYEAFF | - | TRBJ1-1 | - | TRBV3-1/TRBV3-2
TGTGCCAGCAGAATCCCGACACTAGCCAAAAACATTCAGTACTTC | CASRIPTLAKNIQYF | - | TRBJ2-4 | - | TRBV3-1/TRBV3-2
TGTGCCAGCAGCCGAAACAGGGACTCACCCCTCCACTTT | CASSRNRDSPLHF | - | TRBJ1-6 | - | TRBV6-5
TGTGCCAGCAGTAAGGGACTTACCTACGAGCAGTACTTC | CASSKGLTYEQYF | - | TRBJ2-7 | - | TRBV5-4
TGTGCCAGCAGCCTACTTCCGGTTAATTCACCCCTCCACTTT | CASSLLPVNSPLHF | few | TRBJ1-6 | - | TRBV3-1/TRBV3-2
TGTGCCAGCAGTGAACGGGGGGGAGCAGATACGCAGTATTTT | CASSERGGADTQYF | few | TRBJ2-3 | TRBD2 | TRBV9
TGCAGCGTGGACGGGACAGGATCCACAGATACGCAGTATTTT | CSVDGTGSTDTQYF | once | TRBJ2-3 | TRBD1 | TRBV29-1
TGTGCCAGCAGTGACGGACTTCAACCATATGGCTACACCTTC | CASSDGLQPYGYTF | once | TRBJ1-2 | - | TRBV6-1
TGTGCCAGCTCACCACCGGTCAGGGCCTACGAGCAGTACTTC | CASSPPVRAYEQYF | - | TRBJ2-7 | - | TRBV18
TGTGCCAGCTCCTCGACTAGCGGGGGATACAATGAGCAGTTCTTC | CASSSTSGGYNEQFF | - | TRBJ2-1 | TRBD2 | TRBV7-3
TGTGCCAGCAGTGAGAACGGTCCAAACTATGGCTACACCTTC | CASSENGPNYGYTF | - | TRBJ1-2 | - | TRBV2
TGTGCCAGCAGCTCCACTTGGACAGGGGGCATCTATGGCTACACCTTC | CASSSTWTGGIYGYTF | - | TRBJ1-2 | TRBD1 | TRBV11-2
TGTGCCACCAGTGCGCAGGGAGAGACCCAGTACTTC | CATSAQGETQYF | - | TRBJ2-5 | - | TRBV24-1
TGTGCCAGCAGCCATTGGACAGCCGATAATTCACCCCTCCACTTT | CASSHWTADNSPLHF | - | TRBJ1-6 | - | TRBV3-1/TRBV3-2
TGCGCCAGCAGCCAGGGCGGACAGGGGAACTATGGCTACACCTTC | CASSQGGQGNYGYTF | - | TRBJ1-2 | TRBD1 | TRBV4-3
TGCAGCGCGCGGGGGGGCCAAGAGACCCAGTACTTC | CSARGGQETQYF | - | TRBJ2-5 | TRBD2 | TRBV29-1
TGTGCCAGCAGTTTATCAGGGGACACTGAAGCTTTCTTT | CASSLSGDTEAFF | - | TRBJ1-1 | - | TRBV12-3/TRBV12-4
TGTGCCAGTAGTAAGGGCGGGGGGGCATCTGATACGCAGTATTTT | CASSKGGGASDTQYF | - | TRBJ2-3 | TRBD2 | TRBV19
TGCGCCAGCAGCCAGGGACTAGCGGGAGGGACGCCAGATACGCAGTATTTT | CASSQGLAGGTPDTQYF | once | TRBJ2-3 | TRBD2 | TRBV4-3
TGTGCCAGCAGCCAGGTGGGACAGAGTGAAGCTTTCTTT | CASSQVGQSEAFF | - | TRBJ1-1 | TRBD1 | TRBV14
TGTGCCAGCAGCCTAGGACAAAATTCACCCCTCCACTTT | CASSLGQNSPLHF | few | TRBJ1-6 | - | TRBV7-8
TGCGCCAGCAGTCATCGTGCACTAAGCGGGAGGGCCCTCTACGAGCAGTACTTC | CASSHRALSGRALYEQYF | - | TRBJ2-7 | TRBD2 | TRBV23-1
TGTGCCAGCAGTTTGGAGGGCAGAGCTTTCTTT | CASSLEGRAFF | - | TRBJ1-1 | - | TRBV28
TGCGCCAGCAGCTGGGAGACAGGGAGCCCGGCCTACAATGGTGAGCAGTTCTTC | CASSWETGSPAYNGEQFF | - | TRBJ2-1 | TRBD1 | TRBV5-1
TGTGCCAGCAGTTTAGCAAGGGACAGGGTGAACACTGAAGCTTTCTTT | CASSLARDRVNTEAFF | - | TRBJ1-1 | TRBD1 | TRBV27
TGTGCCAGCAGCCCGGGACTAGCGGGATCATCTGGAGATACGCAGTATTTT | CASSPGLAGSSGDTQYF | - | TRBJ2-3 | TRBD2 | TRBV5-6
TGTGCCAGCAGCTTGATGGGCGCCCCAGATACGCAGTATTTT | CASSLMGAPDTQYF | once | TRBJ2-3 | - | TRBV5-4
TGTGCCTGCAATAGGGGTTCCTACGAGCAGTACTTC | CACNRGSYEQYF | - | TRBJ2-7 | - | TRBV28
TGTGCCAGCAGCTTGGGACGGGGATCGGGCGGCTACACCTTC | CASSLGRGSGGYTF | - | TRBJ1-2 | - | TRBV5-5
TGTGCCAGCAGCGTTGGGGACAACTCCGGGGAGCTGTTTTTT | CASSVGDNSGELFF | - | TRBJ2-2 | - | TRBV9
TGTGCCAGCAGCTTAGGGGCAGGGGTGAGGGAGCAGTACTTC | CASSLGAGVREQYF | - | TRBJ2-7 | - | TRBV11-2
TGTGCCAGCAGCTTATTCGGGGGGCGCACCTACGAGCAGTACTTC | CASSLFGGRTYEQYF | - | TRBJ2-7 | - | TRBV7-2
TGTGCCAGCAGCCCCGGAGGGCCCTATCAGCCCCAGCATTTT | CASSPGGPYQPQHF | - | TRBJ1-5 | - | TRBV3-1/TRBV3-2